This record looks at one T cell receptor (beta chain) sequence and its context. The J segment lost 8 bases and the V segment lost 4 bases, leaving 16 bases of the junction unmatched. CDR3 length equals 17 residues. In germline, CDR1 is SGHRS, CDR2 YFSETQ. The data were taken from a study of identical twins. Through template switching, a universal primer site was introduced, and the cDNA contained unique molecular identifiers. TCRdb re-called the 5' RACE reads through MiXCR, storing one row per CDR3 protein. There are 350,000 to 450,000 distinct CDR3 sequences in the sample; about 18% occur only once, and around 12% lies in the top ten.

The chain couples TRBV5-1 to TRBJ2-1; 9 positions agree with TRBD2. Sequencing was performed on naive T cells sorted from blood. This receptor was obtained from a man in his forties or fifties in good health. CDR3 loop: CASSHAGSSGSFDEQFF. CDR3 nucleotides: TGCGCCAGCAGCCACGCCGGGAGTAGCGGGAGTTTCGATGAGCAGTTCTTC.